A selection of T cell receptor beta chains follows, all from one sample in a study of OX40 agonist ivuxolimab in advanced cancers. Profiled with immunoSEQ multiplex PCR; TCRdb holds only in-frame clones, not every one. The sample lists about 44,000 clones; roughly 90% were seen once. The material sequenced was CD4+ or CD8+ T cells sorted from blood, taken in a trial of the OX40 agonist ivuxolimab. The receptors originated from an adult with an advanced solid tumor such as melanoma, head and neck, liver or kidney cancer. The CDR3 runs from the conserved cysteine through the conserved F or W. Fields, in order: D gene, V gene, clone size, J gene, CDR3 DNA, CDR3 protein. The D gene is left open where the match is weak. Expanded clones are given a class, and other clones once, few, many or no size at all.

>NA|TRBV21-1|NA|TRBJ2-5
TGTGCCAGCACCGTTAGAGGGTTTTCAAAGGAGACCCAGTACTTC
CASTVRGFSKETQYF
>TRBD2|TRBV7-8|once|TRBJ2-3
TGTGCCAGCAGCCCATACACCTTCGGGGGGGCCACAGATACGCAGTATTTT
CASSPYTFGGATDTQYF
>TRBD2|TRBV13|NA|TRBJ2-3
TGTGCCAGCAGCTTGGGGGGGGATACGCAGTATTTT
CASSLGGDTQYF
>TRBD1|TRBV19|NA|TRBJ2-1
TGTGCCAGTAGAGGCGCCGGGACAGAGTACTACAATGAGCAGTTCTTC
CASRGAGTEYYNEQFF
>NA|TRBV11-2|NA|TRBJ2-1
TGTGCCAGCAGCCAGCGGCCGGGCGGGGCGATGGGGCAGTTCTTC
CASSQRPGGAMGQFF
>NA|TRBV2|NA|TRBJ2-7
TGTGCCAGCAGTGTAAGGTACGAGCAGTACTTC
CASSVRYEQYF
>NA|TRBV6-1|NA|TRBJ2-2
TGTGCCAGCAGACAGGGATCCGGGGAGCTGTTTTTT
CASRQGSGELFF
>NA|TRBV9|NA|TRBJ2-7
TGTGCCAGCAGCGTATCACAGGGAACCTACGAGCAGTACTTC
CASSVSQGTYEQYF
>NA|TRBV9|once|TRBJ2-2
TGTGCCAGCAGCCCCCGGAAGGTCTCGAACACCGGGGAGCTGTTTTTT
CASSPRKVSNTGELFF
>TRBD2|TRBV19|NA|TRBJ2-3
TGTGCCAGTAGGGGACTAAGCACAGATACGCAGTATTTT
CASRGLSTDTQYF
>NA|TRBV7-8|NA|TRBJ1-2
TGTGCCAGCAGCTCGCCGGATGACTATAGCAGGCCTAACTATGGCTACACCTTC
CASSSPDDYSRPNYGYTF
>NA|TRBV11-2|NA|TRBJ2-7
TGTGCCAGCAGCTTAGACCTTGACGAGCAGTACTTC
CASSLDLDEQYF
>NA|TRBV5-4|few|TRBJ2-7
TGTGCCAGCAGCTGGGCTGGGGAGCAGTACTTC
CASSWAGEQYF
>TRBD2|TRBV4-1|once|TRBJ2-1
TGCGCCAGCAGCCAAGAATCCGGGACTAGCGGGGGCTACAATGAGCAGTTCTTC
CASSQESGTSGGYNEQFF
>NA|TRBV4-3|NA|TRBJ2-7
TGCGCCAGCAGCGCCCCAGGGGCCGAGCAGTACTTC
CASSAPGAEQYF
>TRBD1|TRBV10-3|NA|TRBJ1-2
TGTGCCATACAGGGGCCCACGGTAGATGGCTACACCTTC
CAIQGPTVDGYTF
>NA|TRBV2|NA|TRBJ2-1
TGTGCCAGCAGTGAGGGGAGGACCGGCCTCAACAATGAGCAGTTCTTC
CASSEGRTGLNNEQFF
>TRBD1|TRBV29-1|NA|TRBJ2-7
TGCAGCGTTCAGAAGGACAGGGCAGGCTACGAGCAGTACTTC
CSVQKDRAGYEQYF
>NA|TRBV4-1|NA|TRBJ1-3
TGCGCCAGCAGCCAAGACGAGGGGTTAATAAACACCATATATTTT
CASSQDEGLINTIYF
>NA|TRBV27|NA|TRBJ2-5
TGTGCCAGCAGTTCCGGGGAGACCCAGTACTTC
CASSSGETQYF
>TRBD1|TRBV10-3|NA|TRBJ1-6
TGTGCCATCAGTGAGGGACAGGGAGACAATTCACCCCTCCACTTT
CAISEGQGDNSPLHF
>NA|TRBV6-1|NA|TRBJ2-1
TGTGCCAGCAGTGAAGCGCTGGGCAGGGAGTTTGGTGAGCAGTTCTTC
CASSEALGREFGEQFF
>NA|TRBV14|NA|TRBJ2-7
TGTGCCAGCAGAGCGGACGGGCAGGGATACGAGCAGTACTTC
CASRADGQGYEQYF
>NA|TRBV28|NA|TRBJ1-1
TGTGCCAGCAGTTTTTCGGAGGACACTGAAGCTTTCTTT
CASSFSEDTEAFF
>TRBD2|TRBV4-1|NA|TRBJ2-7
TGCGCCAGCAGCCCCTCTAGCGGGGGGATCTACGAGCAGTACTTC
CASSPSSGGIYEQYF
>NA|TRBV6-1|NA|TRBJ1-2
TGTGCCAGCAGCCTCCCCGACAGCGCTAACTATGGCTACACCTTC
CASSLPDSANYGYTF
>NA|TRBV4-1|NA|TRBJ1-6
TGCGCCAGCAGCCAAACGGAGGGGCAGTCCCTCCACTTT
CASSQTEGQSLHF
>TRBD2|TRBV19|once|TRBJ2-3
TGTGCCAGTAGTACCCTCGGACTAGCGGGTCTCCTTTATACGCAGTATTTT
CASSTLGLAGLLYTQYF
>NA|TRBV4-1|NA|TRBJ2-2
TGCGCCAGCAGCCAGGGCGGGGAGCTGTTTTTT
CASSQGGELFF
>NA|TRBV9|medium-sized|TRBJ1-1
TGTGCCAGCAGCGCCTCGGCGGGTGAGGGTTTTTTGGGCACTGAAGCTTTCTTT
CASSASAGEGFLGTEAFF
>NA|TRBV13|NA|TRBJ1-1
TGTGCCAGCAGCTTAGGACGCCCAAATGAAGCTTTCTTT
CASSLGRPNEAFF